The 23 T cell receptor beta chains in this list originate from one sample, sequenced in a study of blood T cell repertoires in COVID-19. This table comes from immunoSEQ multiplex PCR, and its TCRdb copy is limited to in-frame clones, with some not included. The profile covers about 90,000 clones, with about nine tenths appearing a single time and about 16% taken by the ten largest. Sequencing input: peripheral blood. The receptors were sampled from a male donor with acute or convalescent COVID-19.

Here the CDR3 reads CASSQVLYSPLHF. The CDR3 nucleotides read TGTGCCAGCAGCCAAGTGTTATATTCACCCCTCCACTTT. V and J are TRBV3-1 (or the pseudogene TRBV3-2) and TRBJ1-6; D gene ambiguous. V lost 1 base to trimming and J lost 8 bases, with 6 bases between them. The CDR3 has 13 amino acids. Per the germline V gene, CDR1 is LGHDT and CDR2 is YNNKEL (reference sequence).

The chain couples TRBV5-1 to TRBJ1-1, with 7 bases identical to TRBD1. Germline V lookup: CDR1 SGHRS, CDR2 YFSETQ. Germline trimming cut 1 base from V and 1 base from J; bases unmatched to any gene: 1. This CDR3 is built from 14 residues. The CDR3 bases are TGCGCCAGCAGCTTGTCAGGGGGGAACACTGAAGCTTTCTTT. This translates into CASSLSGGNTEAFF.

The chain couples TRBV6-5 to TRBJ1-2; 8 nucleotides agree with TRBD1. CDR1 and CDR2 from the germline V gene are MNHEY and SVGAGI. V lost 6 bases and J lost 2; bases outside the gene matches: 8. This CDR3 region has 15 residues. CDR3 DNA: TGTGCCAGCAGGAAGGACAGGGCTTTGAACTATGGCTACACCTTC. This codes for CASRKDRALNYGYTF.

This clone was recorded only once. V usage is TRBV6-5 and J usage is TRBJ2-7; a possible D gene is TRBD2 (6 bases). V gave up 6 bases and J gave up 2 bases, with 17 bases separating them. Germline V gene sequence: CDR1 MNHEY, CDR2 SVGAGI. CDR3 length: 15 amino acids. The CDR3 region is CASSPGVANAYEQYF. In nucleotides, the CDR3 is TGTGCCAGCAGCCCGGGGGTAGCGAATGCCTACGAGCAGTACTTC.

This sequence joins TRBV7-8 and TRBJ1-2; perhaps TRBD1 as D (6 bases). This CDR3 comprises 13 residues. Germline values: CDR1 SGHVS, CDR2 FQNEAQ. V was pared by 8 bases and J by 3 bases, with 13 bases between. The CDR3 nucleotides are TGTGCCAGCGGCCAAGGGGGGGACTATGGCTACACCTTC. Translating gives CASGQGGDYGYTF. Full variable domain (missing parts from reference TRBV7-8 and TRBJ1-2): GAGVSQSPRYKVAKRGQDVALRCDPISGHVSLFWYQQALGQGPEFLTYFQNEAQLDKSGLPSDRFFAERPEGSVSTLKIQRTQQEDSAVYLCASGQGGDYGYTFGSGTRLTVV.

This clone was detected a few times. The rearrangement joins TRBV18 to TRBJ1-2; possible D gene TRBD1, 5 bases. The V end was cut by 3 bases, the J end by 8 bases, with 16 bases between. The CDR3 covers 14 residues. The germline gives CDR1 KGHSH, CDR2 LQKENI. CDR3 nucleotide sequence: TGTGCCAGCTCACCCCAGGGCCCGGAGAGCGGCTACACCTTC. Residues: CASSPQGPESGYTF.

The chain employs TRBV4-1 and TRBJ2-2; the D gene is possibly TRBD2 (7 bases). The CDR3 is 19 amino acids. Germline V lookup: CDR1 MGHRA, CDR2 YSYEKL. V lost 0 bases and J lost 4, with 21 bases in between. CDR3 coding DNA: TGCGCCAGCAGCCAAGAATCTTCGTTGGGGGGCGGGGGCACCGGGGAGCTGTTTTTT. It specifies CASSQESSLGGGGTGELFF.

The rearrangement links TRBV30 to TRBJ2-7; 10 bases match TRBD1. With V trimmed by 4 bases and J by 3 bases, 12 bases remained unmatched. This CDR3 comprises 16 residues. Germline V CDR1 and CDR2: GTSNPN, SVGIG (reference sequence). The CDR3 sequence is CAWTRGDRGRSYEQYF. Here the CDR3 DNA reads TGTGCCTGGACCCGAGGGGACAGGGGCCGAAGCTACGAGCAGTACTTC.

In this sample, this clone turned up a few times. The rearrangement joins TRBV21-1 to TRBJ1-2; TRBD1, the table's D call, was not compared with the DNA. TRBV21-1 is labeled a pseudogene. There are 13 residues in the CDR3. CDR3 DNA: TGTGCCAGCAGCGATGACAGGGTCTATGGCTACACCTTC. Amino acids: CASSDDRVYGYTF.

The chain employs TRBV9 and TRBJ2-3; TRBD2 aligns across 9 bases. This CDR3 has 14 amino acids. V gave up 6 bases and J gave up 3 bases; unmatched junction bases: 5. Germline-derived CDR1 and CDR2 are SGDLS and YYNGEE. The CDR3 DNA follows: TGTGCCAGCACTAGAGCGGGGGGTACAGATACGCAGTATTTT. Its translation is CASTRAGGTDTQYF. The full variable domain, in which reference TRBV9 and TRBJ2-3 provide the parts outside the CDR3, is DSGVTQTPKHLITATGQRVTLRCSPRSGDLSVYWYQQSLDQGLQFLIQYYNGEERAKGNILERFSAQQFPDLHSELNLSSLELGDSALYFCASTRAGGTDTQYFGPGTRLTVL.

V and J are TRBV24-1 and TRBJ1-5; 10 bases map to TRBD1. V shed 4 bases, J shed 7 bases, and the junction held 6 bases outside the gene matches. The CDR3 has 15 residues. The V gene's germline CDR1 is KGHDR and CDR2 SFDVKD. The CDR3 is CATSERTGGWQPQHF. In DNA, the CDR3 is TGTGCCACCAGTGAACGGACAGGGGGTTGGCAGCCCCAGCATTTT.

The chain combines TRBV7-3 with TRBJ1-1; D possibly corresponds to TRBD1 (5 bases). CDR3 length: 13 residues. Trimming took 5 bases from V and 2 from J, leaving 9 bases between them. Germline V CDR1 and CDR2: SGHTA, FQGTGA. Here the CDR3 reads CASSEQENTEAFF. In nucleotides, the CDR3 is TGTGCCAGCAGCGAACAGGAAAACACTGAAGCTTTCTTT.

The CDR3 protein is CASSTRGQNTEAFF. The CDR3 nucleotides read TGTGCCAGCTCAACAAGGGGACAAAACACTGAAGCTTTCTTT. The chain couples TRBV18 to TRBJ1-1; D perhaps matches TRBD1 (6 bases). Trimming left V 5 bases short and J 2 bases short, with 12 bases between. The CDR3 is made up of 14 amino acids. Germline V CDR1 and CDR2: KGHSH, LQKENI.

The rearrangement joins TRBV3-1 (or the pseudogene TRBV3-2) to TRBJ1-2, with 7 positions matching TRBD1. J was trimmed by 8 bases and V by 2 bases; bases with no gene match: 11. Germline V CDR1 and CDR2: LGHDT, YNNKEL (reference sequence). CDR3 length: 15 residues. The CDR3 nucleotides are TGTGCCAGCAGCCAAAGACAGGGATTAGAAGGGGGCTACACCTTC. It yields the protein CASSQRQGLEGGYTF.

This clone appeared a few times. The chain recombines TRBV7-9 with TRBJ1-4; 7 positions agree with TRBD1. The CDR3 sequence is 15 residues long. Germline V gene lookup returns CDR1 SEHNR and CDR2 FQNEAQ (reference sequence). After removal of 4 bases from V and 7 bases from J, the junction contained 9 bases not matched to a gene. CDR3 nucleotide sequence: TGTGCCAGCAGCTCTTATCAGGGGGGTACTGAAAAACTGTTTTTT. This translates into CASSSYQGGTEKLFF.

The chain employs TRBV5-1 and TRBJ2-3, with TRBD2 identical over 11 bases. The CDR3 has 14 amino acids. Per germline, CDR1 SGHRS and CDR2 YFSETQ. Trimming at V came to 4 bases and at J to 5 bases, leaving 3 bases not matched to a gene. CDR3 protein: CASSPGTSGDTQYF. The DNA of the CDR3 is TGCGCCAGCAGCCCCGGGACTAGCGGAGATACGCAGTATTTT.

The chain joins TRBV10-3 to TRBJ1-1; the match to TRBD1 covers 10 bases. Germline lookup yields CDR1 ENHRY and CDR2 SYGVKD. The CDR3 length is 18 residues. Losses at the gene ends were 0 bases for V and 1 base for J; bases not matched to a gene: 8. The CDR3 spells CAISESDRGRVGNTEAFF. CDR3 coding DNA: TGTGCCATCAGTGAGTCCGACAGGGGGCGCGTTGGGAACACTGAAGCTTTCTTT.

The chain links TRBV5-4 to TRBJ1-4, with TRBD1 as a possible D gene (5 bases). The germline V and J ends were trimmed by 0 bases and 0 bases, with 12 bases remaining between them. The CDR3 is 17 residues long. CDR1 is SGHNT and CDR2 is YYREEE in the germline V gene (reference sequence). The DNA of the CDR3 is TGTGCCAGCAGCTTGGGCCAGGGCCCCGCAACTAATGAAAAACTGTTTTTT. It translates to CASSLGQGPATNEKLFF.

Points on this clone: This same CDR3 is encoded by further DNA sequences in the sample. The chain employs TRBV6-1 and TRBJ1-5; D might be TRBD1 (5 bases). V dropped 1 base and J dropped 5 bases, with 9 bases sitting between them. CDR1 and CDR2 from the germline V gene are MNHNS and SASEGT. This CDR3 contains 14 residues. The CDR3 region has the DNA TGTGCCAGCAGTGAAGGGGGCGCGGATCAGCCCCAGCATTTT. This sequence encodes CASSEGGADQPQHF.

The CDR3 DNA reads TGCGCCAGCAGCTTTGACCAGGGCACAGATACGCAGTATTTT. This sequence encodes CASSFDQGTDTQYF. The chain carries TRBV5-1 and TRBJ2-3; no reliable D call. Germline CDR1 and CDR2: SGHRS and YFSETQ. The CDR3 is 14 residues long. V lost 2 bases and J 1 base, leaving 8 bases between the germline ends.

This chain connects TRBV29-1 to TRBJ2-7, with TRBD2 matching 9 bases. V shed 6 bases and J 6 bases; nucleotides not matched to a gene: 9. Germline lookup yields CDR1 SQVTM and CDR2 ANQGSEA. The CDR3 totals 13 residues. CDR3 DNA: TGCAGCGTCTCTAGCGGGGCCGCCTCCGAGCAGTACTTC. It codes for CSVSSGAASEQYF.

The chain carries TRBV6-6 and TRBJ2-3; D remains ambiguous. CDR3 length equals 13 residues. V shed 5 bases and J shed 1 base, with 7 bases lying between them. Germline CDR1 MNHNY, CDR2 SVGAGI (reference sequence). The DNA of the CDR3 is TGTGCCAGCAGTGATCGGGGCACAGATACGCAGTATTTT. This gives the protein CASSDRGTDTQYF.

The chain uses TRBV2 and TRBJ1-5, with no clear D. Germline loops: CDR1 SNHLY, CDR2 FYNNEI. Trimming removed 6 bases at V and 7 bases at J, with 13 bases between. This CDR3 has 13 residues. The CDR3 nucleotides read TGTGCCAGCAGCCGTGAGAGGGAGCAGCCCCAGCATTTT. This translates into CASSREREQPQHF.